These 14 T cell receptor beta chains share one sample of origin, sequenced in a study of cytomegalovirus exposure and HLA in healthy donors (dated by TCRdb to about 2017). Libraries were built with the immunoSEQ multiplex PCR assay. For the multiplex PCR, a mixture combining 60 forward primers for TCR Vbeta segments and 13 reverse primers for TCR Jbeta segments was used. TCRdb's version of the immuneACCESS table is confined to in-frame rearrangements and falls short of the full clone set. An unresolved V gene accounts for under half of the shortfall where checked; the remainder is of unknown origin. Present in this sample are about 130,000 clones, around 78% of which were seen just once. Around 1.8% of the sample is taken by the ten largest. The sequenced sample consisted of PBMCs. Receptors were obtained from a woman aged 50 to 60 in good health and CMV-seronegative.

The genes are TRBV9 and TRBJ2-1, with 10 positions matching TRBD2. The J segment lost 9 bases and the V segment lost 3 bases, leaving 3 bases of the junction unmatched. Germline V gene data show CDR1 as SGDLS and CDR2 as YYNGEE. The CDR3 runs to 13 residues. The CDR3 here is CASSAWTSGEQFF. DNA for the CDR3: TGTGCCAGCAGCGCTTGGACTAGCGGTGAGCAGTTCTTC.

The CDR3 bases are TGTGCCAGCAGCTTAGCACAGTCGAAGAGCACTGAAGCTTTCTTT. This codes for CASSLAQSKSTEAFF. The V and J genes are TRBV7-2 and TRBJ1-1, with unresolved D. The CDR3 loop spans 15 amino acids. The ends were cut back, 0 bases at V and 4 bases at J, with 12 bases in the middle. Looked up from germline, CDR1 is SGHTA and CDR2 is FQGNSA. Complete variable domain (other parts from reference TRBV7-2 and TRBJ1-1): GAGVSQSPSNKVTEKGKDVELRCDPISGHTALYWYRQSLGQGLEFLIYFQGNSAPDKSGLPSDRFSAERTGGSVSTLTIQRTQQEDSAVYLCASSLAQSKSTEAFFGQGTRLTVV.

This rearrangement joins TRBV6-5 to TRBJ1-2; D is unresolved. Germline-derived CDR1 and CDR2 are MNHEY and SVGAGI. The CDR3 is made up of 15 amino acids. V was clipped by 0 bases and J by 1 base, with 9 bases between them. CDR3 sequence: CASSYSLPVNYGYTF. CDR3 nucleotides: TGTGCCAGCAGTTACTCTCTGCCAGTTAACTATGGCTACACCTTC.

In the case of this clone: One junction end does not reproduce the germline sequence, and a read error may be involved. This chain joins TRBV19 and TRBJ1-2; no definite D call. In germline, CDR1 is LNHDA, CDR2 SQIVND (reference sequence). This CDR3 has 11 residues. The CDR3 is CASSIRGDYPF. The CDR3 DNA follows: TGTGCCAGTAGTATCCGGGGAGACTACCCCTTC.

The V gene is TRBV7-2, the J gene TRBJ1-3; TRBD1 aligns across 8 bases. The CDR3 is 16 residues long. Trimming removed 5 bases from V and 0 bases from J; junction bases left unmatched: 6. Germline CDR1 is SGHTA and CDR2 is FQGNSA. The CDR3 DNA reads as TGTGCCAGCAGCGACACAACAGGGGGCTCTGGAAACACCATATATTTT. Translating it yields CASSDTTGGSGNTIYF.

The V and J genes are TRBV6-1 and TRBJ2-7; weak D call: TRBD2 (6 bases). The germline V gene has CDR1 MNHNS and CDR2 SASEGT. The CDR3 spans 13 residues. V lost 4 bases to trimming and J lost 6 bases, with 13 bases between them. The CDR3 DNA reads TGTGCCAGCAGTGTACGGATGGGAGGCGAGCAGTACGTC. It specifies CASSVRMGGEQYV.

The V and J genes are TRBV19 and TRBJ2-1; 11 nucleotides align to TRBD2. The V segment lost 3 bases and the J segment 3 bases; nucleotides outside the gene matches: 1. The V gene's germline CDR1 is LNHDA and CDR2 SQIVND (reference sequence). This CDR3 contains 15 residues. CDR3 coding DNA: TGTGCCAGTAGTATTGGGACTAGCGGCTACAATGAGCAGTTCTTC. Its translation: CASSIGTSGYNEQFF.

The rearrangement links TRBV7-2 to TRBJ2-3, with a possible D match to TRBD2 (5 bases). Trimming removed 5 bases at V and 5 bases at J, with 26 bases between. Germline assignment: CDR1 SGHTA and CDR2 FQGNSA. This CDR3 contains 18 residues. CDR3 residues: CASSEVGAIWGAGDTQYF. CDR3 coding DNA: TGTGCCAGCAGCGAAGTCGGAGCTATTTGGGGTGCGGGAGATACGCAGTATTTT.

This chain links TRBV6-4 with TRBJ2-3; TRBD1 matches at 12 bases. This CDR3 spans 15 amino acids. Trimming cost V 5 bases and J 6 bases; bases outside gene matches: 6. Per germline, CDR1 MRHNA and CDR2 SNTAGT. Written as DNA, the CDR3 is TGTGCCAGCAGTAGGGACAGGGGGCCTGCCGATACGCAGTATTTT. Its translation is CASSRDRGPADTQYF.

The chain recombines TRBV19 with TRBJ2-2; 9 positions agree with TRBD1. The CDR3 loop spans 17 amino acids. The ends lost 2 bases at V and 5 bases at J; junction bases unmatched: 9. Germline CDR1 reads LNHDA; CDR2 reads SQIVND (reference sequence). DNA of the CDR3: TGTGCCAGTAGTATATACAGGGGGCAGGTCGGGACCGGGGAGCTGTTTTTT. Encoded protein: CASSIYRGQVGTGELFF.

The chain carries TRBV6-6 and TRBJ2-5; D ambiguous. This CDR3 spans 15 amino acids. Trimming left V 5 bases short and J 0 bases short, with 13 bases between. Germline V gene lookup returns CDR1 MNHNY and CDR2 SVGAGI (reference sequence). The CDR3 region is CASSPLGEYQETQYF. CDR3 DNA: TGTGCCAGCAGTCCCCTAGGAGAGTACCAAGAGACCCAGTACTTC.

This chain's CDR3 is CASSLDTTLLYEQYF. The CDR3 nucleotides are TGTGCCAGCAGCTTAGACACCACCCTCCTCTACGAGCAGTACTTC. The chain recombines TRBV7-2 with TRBJ2-7, with D hard to call. The CDR3 contains 15 residues. V gave up 1 base and J gave up 3 bases, with 13 bases separating them. The germline gives CDR1 SGHTA, CDR2 FQGNSA. Supplemented by reference TRBV7-2 and TRBJ2-7, the full variable domain reads GAGVSQSPSNKVTEKGKDVELRCDPISGHTALYWYRQSLGQGLEFLIYFQGNSAPDKSGLPSDRFSAERTGGSVSTLTIQRTQQEDSAVYLCASSLDTTLLYEQYFGPGTRLTVT.

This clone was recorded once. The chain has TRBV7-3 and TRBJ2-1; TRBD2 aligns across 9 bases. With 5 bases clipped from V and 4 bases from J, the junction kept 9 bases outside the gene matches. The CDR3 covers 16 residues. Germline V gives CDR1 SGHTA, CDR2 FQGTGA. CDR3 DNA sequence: TGTGCCAGCAGCCCCACGACTAGCGGCTCTTACAATGAGCAGTTCTTC. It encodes CASSPTTSGSYNEQFF.

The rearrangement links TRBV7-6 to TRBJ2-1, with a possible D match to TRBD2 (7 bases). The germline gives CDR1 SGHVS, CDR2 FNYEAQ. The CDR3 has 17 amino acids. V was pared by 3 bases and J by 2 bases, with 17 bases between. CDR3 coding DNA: TGTGCCAGCAGCTTGACGGTGAGGGGGAGGGCCTACAATGAGCAGTTCTTC. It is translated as CASSLTVRGRAYNEQFF.